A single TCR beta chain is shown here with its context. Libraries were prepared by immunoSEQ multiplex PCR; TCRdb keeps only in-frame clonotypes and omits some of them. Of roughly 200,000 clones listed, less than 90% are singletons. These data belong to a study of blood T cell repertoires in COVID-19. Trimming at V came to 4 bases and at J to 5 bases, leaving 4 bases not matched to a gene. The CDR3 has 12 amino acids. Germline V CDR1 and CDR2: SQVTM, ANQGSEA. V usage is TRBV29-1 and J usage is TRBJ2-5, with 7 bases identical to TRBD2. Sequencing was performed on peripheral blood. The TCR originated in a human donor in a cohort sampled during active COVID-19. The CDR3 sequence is CSVANGGETQYF. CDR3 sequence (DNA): TGCAGCGTTGCAAACGGGGGGGAGACCCAGTACTTC.